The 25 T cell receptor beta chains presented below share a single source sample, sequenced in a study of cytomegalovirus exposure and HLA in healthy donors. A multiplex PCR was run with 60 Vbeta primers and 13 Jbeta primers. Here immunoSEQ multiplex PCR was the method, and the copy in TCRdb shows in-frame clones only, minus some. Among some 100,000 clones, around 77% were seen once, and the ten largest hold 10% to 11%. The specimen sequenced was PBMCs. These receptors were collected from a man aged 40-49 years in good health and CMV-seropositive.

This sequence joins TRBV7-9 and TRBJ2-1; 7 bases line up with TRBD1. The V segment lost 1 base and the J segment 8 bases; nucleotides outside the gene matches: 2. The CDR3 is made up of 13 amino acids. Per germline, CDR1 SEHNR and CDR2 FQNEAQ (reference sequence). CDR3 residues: CASSLEGADEQFF. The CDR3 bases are TGTGCCAGCAGCTTAGAGGGGGCGGATGAGCAGTTCTTC.

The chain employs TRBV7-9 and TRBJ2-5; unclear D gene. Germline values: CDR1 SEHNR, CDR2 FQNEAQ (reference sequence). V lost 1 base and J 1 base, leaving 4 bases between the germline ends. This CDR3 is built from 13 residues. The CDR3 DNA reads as TGTGCCAGCAGCTTAGGCAGCCAAGAGACCCAGTACTTC. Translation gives CASSLGSQETQYF.

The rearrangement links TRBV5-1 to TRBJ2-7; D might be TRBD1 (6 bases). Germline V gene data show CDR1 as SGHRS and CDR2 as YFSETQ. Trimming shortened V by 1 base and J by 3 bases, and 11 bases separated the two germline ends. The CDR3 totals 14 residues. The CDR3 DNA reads TGCGCCAGCAGCTTGACAGGGTTTAGCTACGAGCAGTACTTC. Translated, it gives CASSLTGFSYEQYF.

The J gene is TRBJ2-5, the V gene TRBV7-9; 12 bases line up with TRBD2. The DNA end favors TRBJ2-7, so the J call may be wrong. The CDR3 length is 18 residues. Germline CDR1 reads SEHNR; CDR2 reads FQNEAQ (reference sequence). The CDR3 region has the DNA TGTGCCAGCAGCCAAGATCTCCCTAGCGGGGGGGCAGGAGGCGAGCAGTACTTC. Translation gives CASSQDLPSGGAGGEQYF.

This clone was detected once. The CDR3: CASSLTRVTGELFF. The CDR3 DNA reads TGTGCCAGCAGTTTGACTAGGGTCACCGGGGAGCTGTTTTTT. The rearrangement links TRBV27 to TRBJ2-2, with D perhaps TRBD2 (6 bases). The CDR3 is made up of 14 amino acids. Germline CDR1 MNHEY, CDR2 SMNVEV (reference sequence). V was clipped by 3 bases and J by 4 bases, with 9 bases between them.

The CDR3 here is CASSPSGGAQETQYF. DNA for the CDR3: TGTGCCAGCTCACCTAGCGGGGGGGCACAAGAGACCCAGTACTTC. The rearrangement joins TRBV18 to TRBJ2-5; 11 nucleotides match TRBD2. Germline V gene sequence: CDR1 KGHSH, CDR2 LQKENI. Trimming took 3 bases from V and 2 from J; bases not matched to a gene: 2. The CDR3 runs 15 residues.

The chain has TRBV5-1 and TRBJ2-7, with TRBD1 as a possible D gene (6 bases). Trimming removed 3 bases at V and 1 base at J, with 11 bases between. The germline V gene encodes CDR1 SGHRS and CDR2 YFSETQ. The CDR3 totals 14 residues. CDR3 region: CASSSNRESYEQYF. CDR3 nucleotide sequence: TGCGCCAGCAGCTCGAACAGGGAATCCTACGAGCAGTACTTC.

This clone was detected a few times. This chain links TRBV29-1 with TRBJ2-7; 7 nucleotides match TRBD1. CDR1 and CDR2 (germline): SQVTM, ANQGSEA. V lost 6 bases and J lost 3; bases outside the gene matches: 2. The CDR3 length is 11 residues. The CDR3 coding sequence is TGCAGCGTGGGGACAGACTACGAGCAGTACTTC. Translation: CSVGTDYEQYF.

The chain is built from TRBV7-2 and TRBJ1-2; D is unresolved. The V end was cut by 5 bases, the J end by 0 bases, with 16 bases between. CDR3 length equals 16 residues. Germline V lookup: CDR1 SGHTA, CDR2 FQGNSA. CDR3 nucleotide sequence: TGTGCCAGCAGCAATTACAGAGCCCCTACTAACTATGGCTACACCTTC. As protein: CASSNYRAPTNYGYTF.

As DNA, the CDR3 is TGTGCCAGCAGCCCACAAGGACAGGGAACCCCCAAACCCTATGGCTACACCTTC. Its protein is CASSPQGQGTPKPYGYTF. The V and J genes are TRBV7-2 and TRBJ1-2, with 8 positions matching TRBD1. The CDR3 covers 18 residues. The V segment lost 5 bases and the J segment 4 bases; nucleotides outside the gene matches: 18. Germline V CDR1 and CDR2: SGHTA, FQGNSA.

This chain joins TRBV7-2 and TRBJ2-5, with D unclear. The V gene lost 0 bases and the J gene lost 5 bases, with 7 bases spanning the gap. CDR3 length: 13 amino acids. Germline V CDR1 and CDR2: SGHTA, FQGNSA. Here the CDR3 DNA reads TGTGCCAGCAGCTTAGCCTTAGTGGAGACCCAGTACTTC. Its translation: CASSLALVETQYF.

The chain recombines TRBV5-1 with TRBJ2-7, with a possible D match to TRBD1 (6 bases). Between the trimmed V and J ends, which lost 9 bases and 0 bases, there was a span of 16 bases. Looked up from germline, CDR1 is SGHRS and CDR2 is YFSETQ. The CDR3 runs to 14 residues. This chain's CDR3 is CATSSWTDSYEQYF. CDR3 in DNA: TGCGCCACCTCCTCGTGGACAGACTCCTACGAGCAGTACTTC. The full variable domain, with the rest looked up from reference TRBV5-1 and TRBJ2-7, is KAGVTQTPRYLIKTRGQQVTLSCSPISGHRSVSWYQQTPGQGLQFLFEYFSETQRNKGNFPGRFSGRQFSNSRSEMNVSTLELGDSALYLCATSSWTDSYEQYFGPGTRLTVT.

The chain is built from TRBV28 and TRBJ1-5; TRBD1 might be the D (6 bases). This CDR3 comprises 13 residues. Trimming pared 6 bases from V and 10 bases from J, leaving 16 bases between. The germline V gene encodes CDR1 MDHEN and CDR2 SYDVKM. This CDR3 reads CASRGGAREPQHF. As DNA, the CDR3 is TGTGCCAGCAGGGGGGGGGCGCGGGAACCCCAGCATTTT. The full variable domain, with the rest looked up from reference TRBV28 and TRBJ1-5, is DVKVTQSSRYLVKRTGEKVFLECVQDMDHENMFWYRQDPGLGLRLIYFSYDVKMKEKGDIPEGYSVSREKKERFSLILESASTNQTSMYLCASRGGAREPQHFGDGTRLSIL.

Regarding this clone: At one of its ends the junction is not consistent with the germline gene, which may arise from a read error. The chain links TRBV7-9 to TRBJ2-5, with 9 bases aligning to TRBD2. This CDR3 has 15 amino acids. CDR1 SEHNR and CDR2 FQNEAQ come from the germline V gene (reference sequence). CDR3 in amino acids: CSSSFPTSGQETQYF. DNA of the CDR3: TGTTCCAGCAGCTTCCCGACTAGCGGACAAGAGACCCAGTACTTC.

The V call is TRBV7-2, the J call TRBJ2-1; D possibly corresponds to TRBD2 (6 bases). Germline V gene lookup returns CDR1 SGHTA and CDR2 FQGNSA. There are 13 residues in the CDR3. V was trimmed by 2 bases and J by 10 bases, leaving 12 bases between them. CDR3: CASSLWRGGEQFF. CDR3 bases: TGTGCCAGCAGCTTATGGAGGGGAGGAGAGCAGTTCTTC.

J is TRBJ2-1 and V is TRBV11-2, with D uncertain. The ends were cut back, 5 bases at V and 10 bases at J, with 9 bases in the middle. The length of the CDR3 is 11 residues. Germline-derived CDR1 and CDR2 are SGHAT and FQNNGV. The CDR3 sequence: CASSPNLEQFF. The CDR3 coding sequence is TGTGCCAGCAGCCCAAACTTGGAGCAGTTCTTC.

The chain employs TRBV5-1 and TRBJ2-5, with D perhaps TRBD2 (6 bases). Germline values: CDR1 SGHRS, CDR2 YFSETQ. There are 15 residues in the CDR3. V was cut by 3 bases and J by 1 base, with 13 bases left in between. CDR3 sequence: CASSSWRGLQETQYF. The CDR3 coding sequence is TGCGCCAGCAGCTCTTGGCGGGGCCTCCAAGAGACCCAGTACTTC. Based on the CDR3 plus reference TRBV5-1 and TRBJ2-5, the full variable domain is KAGVTQTPRYLIKTRGQQVTLSCSPISGHRSVSWYQQTPGQGLQFLFEYFSETQRNKGNFPGRFSGRQFSNSRSEMNVSTLELGDSALYLCASSSWRGLQETQYFGPGTRLLVL.

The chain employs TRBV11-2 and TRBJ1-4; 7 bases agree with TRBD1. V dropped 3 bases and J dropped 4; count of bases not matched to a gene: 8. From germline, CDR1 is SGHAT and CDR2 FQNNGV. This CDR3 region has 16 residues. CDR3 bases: TGTGCCAGCAGCTTGACCCTCGGGACAGTTAATGAAAAACTGTTTTTT. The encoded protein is CASSLTLGTVNEKLFF.

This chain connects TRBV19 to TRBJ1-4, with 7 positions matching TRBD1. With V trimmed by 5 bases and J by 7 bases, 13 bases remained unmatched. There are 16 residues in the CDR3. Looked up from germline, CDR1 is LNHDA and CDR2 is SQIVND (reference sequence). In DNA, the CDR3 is TGTGCCAGTAGTTCCCGTGAAGTCAGGGGGTTTGAAAAACTGTTTTTT. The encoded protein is CASSSREVRGFEKLFF.

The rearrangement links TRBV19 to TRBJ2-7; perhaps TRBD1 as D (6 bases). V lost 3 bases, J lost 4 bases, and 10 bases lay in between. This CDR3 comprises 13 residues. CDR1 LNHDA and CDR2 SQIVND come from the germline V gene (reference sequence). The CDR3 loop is CASSISRGYEQYF. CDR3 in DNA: TGTGCCAGTAGTATTAGCAGGGGATACGAGCAGTACTTC.

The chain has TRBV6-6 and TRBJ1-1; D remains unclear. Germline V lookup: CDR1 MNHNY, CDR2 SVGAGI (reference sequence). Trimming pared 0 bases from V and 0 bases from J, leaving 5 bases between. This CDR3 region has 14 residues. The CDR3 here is CASSYSEVNTEAFF. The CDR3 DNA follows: TGTGCCAGCAGTTACTCGGAGGTGAACACTGAAGCTTTCTTT.

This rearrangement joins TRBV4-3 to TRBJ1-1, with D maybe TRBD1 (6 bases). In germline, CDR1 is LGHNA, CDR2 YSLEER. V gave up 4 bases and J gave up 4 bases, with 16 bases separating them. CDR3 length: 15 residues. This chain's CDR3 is CASSRGHRDGTEAFF. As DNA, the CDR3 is TGCGCCAGCAGCCGGGGGCACAGGGACGGCACTGAAGCTTTCTTT.

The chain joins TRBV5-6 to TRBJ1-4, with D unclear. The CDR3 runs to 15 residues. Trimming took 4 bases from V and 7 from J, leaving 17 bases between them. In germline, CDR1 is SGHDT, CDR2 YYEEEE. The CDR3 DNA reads TGTGCCAGCAGCCTCCCGGCAGAGGAAGCTGAAAAACTGTTTTTT. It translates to CASSLPAEEAEKLFF. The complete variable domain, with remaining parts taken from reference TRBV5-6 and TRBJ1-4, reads DAGVTQSPTHLIKTRGQQVTLRCSPKSGHDTVSWYQQALGQGPQFIFQYYEEEERQRGNFPDRFSGHQFPNYSSELNVNALLLGDSALYLCASSLPAEEAEKLFFGSGTQLSVL.

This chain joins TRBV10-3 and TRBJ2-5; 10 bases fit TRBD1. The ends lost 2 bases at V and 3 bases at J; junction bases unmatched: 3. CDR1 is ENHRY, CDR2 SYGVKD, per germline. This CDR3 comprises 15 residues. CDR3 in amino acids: CAISEGTGEKETQYF. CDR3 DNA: TGTGCCATCAGTGAGGGGACAGGGGAGAAAGAGACCCAGTACTTC.

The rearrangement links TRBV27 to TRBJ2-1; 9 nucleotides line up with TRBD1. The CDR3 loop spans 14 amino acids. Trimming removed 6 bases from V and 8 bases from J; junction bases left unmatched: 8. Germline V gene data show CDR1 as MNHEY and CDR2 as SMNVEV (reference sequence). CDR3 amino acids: CASRTGTGYHEQFF. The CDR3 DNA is TGTGCCAGCAGGACGGGGACAGGGTATCATGAGCAGTTCTTC.